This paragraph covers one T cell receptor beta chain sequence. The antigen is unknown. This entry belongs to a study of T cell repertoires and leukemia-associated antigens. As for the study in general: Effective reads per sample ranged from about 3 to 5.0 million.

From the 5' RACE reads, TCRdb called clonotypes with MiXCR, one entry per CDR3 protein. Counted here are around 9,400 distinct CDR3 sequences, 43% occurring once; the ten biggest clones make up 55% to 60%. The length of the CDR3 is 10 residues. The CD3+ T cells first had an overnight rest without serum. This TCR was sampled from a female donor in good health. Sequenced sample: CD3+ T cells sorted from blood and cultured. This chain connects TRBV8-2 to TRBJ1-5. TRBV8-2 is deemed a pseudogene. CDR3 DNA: TGTGGCCAAGCACACCGGTGTGGCCATTTT. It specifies CGQAHRCGHF.